This TCR beta chain was observed in a study of patients and donors after allogeneic stem cell transplantation. The CDR3 totals 14 residues. Per germline, CDR1 LGHNA and CDR2 YNFKEQ. V shed 4 bases, J shed 8 bases, and the junction held 7 bases outside the gene matches. TCRdb re-called the RT-PCR reads with MiXCR, one entry per CDR3 protein. The table lists roughly 200,000 distinct CDR3 sequences, around two fifths of them singletons. Sequencing input: blood, either unsorted or a sorted T cell fraction (not recorded which). J is TRBJ2-1 and V is TRBV4-2, with 8 bases identical to TRBD1. The TCR originated in a human donor who was either an allogeneic HSCT recipient or a stem cell or donor lymphocyte infusion donor (not recorded which). It is not recorded whose cells these are; they may come from a transplant donor. CDR3 in amino acids: CASSRSGGGDEQFF. The DNA for the CDR3 is TGTGCCAGCAGCCGTTCAGGGGGCGGCGATGAGCAGTTCTTC.